This T cell receptor beta chain was obtained from a study of Graves' ophthalmopathy and Graves' hyperthyroidism. This clonotype came up many times. Its antigen is undetermined. Study-level results: Most clonotypes expanded in thyroid above 0.001 frequency were present in blood too.

The ends were cut back, 4 bases at V and 3 bases at J, with 10 bases in the middle. CDR3 length equals 13 residues. Germline CDR1 LGHDT, CDR2 YNNKEL (reference sequence). Other autoimmune diseases, uncontrolled infections, pregnancy or lactation led to the exclusion of patients. Orbital computed tomography and thyroid ultrasound, along with TRAb, serum thyroxine and clinical symptoms, underpinned diagnosis. Transcripts of RNA were the source for amplifying TCR beta CDR3 regions. An initial RT-PCR round employing HTBI primers preceded a second-round multiplex PCR. TCRdb reprocessed the multiplex PCR reads with MiXCR, giving one entry per CDR3 protein. The profile shows approximately 210,000 distinct CDR3 sequences, 25% to 30% of them singletons.

V is TRBV3-1 and J is TRBJ2-7, with a tentative D call TRBD2 (5 bases). The sample comprised peripheral blood. This receptor was taken from a man between 45 and 60 years old with Graves' ophthalmopathy. CDR3 nucleotides: TGTGCCAGCAGCCGTGAGGGCCTCTACGAGCAGTACTTC. Amino acid sequence: CASSREGLYEQYF.